Detailed here is one T cell receptor (beta chain). Authors' data handling: By means of reference gene primer amplification, nucleated cell counts were estimated. Assay: immunoSEQ multiplex PCR; the TCRdb copy retains only in-frame clones and omits some. Clone size and the V and J calls come from that table; the DNA yielded D and trimming. Here the sample spans over 75,000 clones, around 80% being singletons. The data originate from a study of blood T cell repertoires in COVID-19. Study at large: Samples of COVID-19 (acute and convalescent) were obtained from the United States, Italy and Spain.

What was sequenced was peripheral blood. This clonotype was sampled from a man aged 50-59 years who had recovered from COVID-19.

CDR3 sequence: CASSLDHGGGYNEQFF. The CDR3 coding sequence is TGTGCCAGCAGCTTAGATCACGGCGGAGGATACAATGAGCAGTTCTTC. The chain carries TRBV11-3 and TRBJ2-1, with a tentative D call TRBD2 (5 bases). Germline CDR1 reads SGHNT; CDR2 reads YENEEA. The CDR3 contains 16 residues. Trimming removed 0 bases at V and 4 bases at J, with 13 bases between. Complete variable domain (other parts from reference TRBV11-3 and TRBJ2-1): EAGVVQSPRYKIIEKKQPVAFWCNPISGHNTLYWYLQNLGQGPELLIRYENEEAVDDSQLPKDRFSAERLKGVDSTLKIQPAELGDSAVYLCASSLDHGGGYNEQFFGPGTRLTVL.